Below, 27 T cell receptor beta chains from the same sample are listed, as sequenced in a study of blood T cell repertoires in COVID-19 (dated by TCRdb to the early 2020s). Library construction relied on the immunoSEQ multiplex PCR assay. TCRdb re-hosts the immuneACCESS table, in-frame sequences only. Its copies lack some clones; in the studies checked, an unresolved V gene accounts for under half of them, and the cause for the rest is not known. This sample gives about 20,000 clones in total; more than 80% of them show up just once. The top ten hold over 4% of the sample. Sequenced input: peripheral blood. The receptors originated from a woman aged 45-59 years with active COVID-19.

The V call is TRBV18, the J call TRBJ1-1, with TRBD1 as a possible D gene (6 bases). Germline values: CDR1 KGHSH, CDR2 LQKENI. The CDR3 consists of 16 residues. The germline V and J ends were trimmed by 1 base and 4 bases, with 16 bases remaining between them. The CDR3 DNA is TGTGCCAGCTCACCACGAATATCAGGGGCTGTCACTGAAGCTTTCTTT. Its protein is CASSPRISGAVTEAFF.

The V and J genes are TRBV27 and TRBJ1-6; 7 bases map to TRBD1. CDR1 is MNHEY, CDR2 SMNVEV, per germline (reference sequence). CDR3 length: 15 amino acids. The trim removed 2 bases at V and 2 bases at J, leaving 0 bases unmatched. CDR3 nucleotides: TGTGCCAGCAGTTTACAGGGGGCCTATAATTCACCCCTCCACTTT. Amino acid sequence: CASSLQGAYNSPLHF.

V usage is TRBV21-1 and J usage is TRBJ2-5; the table's D call TRBD2 went unverified against the DNA. TRBV21-1 is shown as a pseudogene. This CDR3 is built from 15 residues. CDR3 amino acids: CASSPPTRGQETQYF. DNA for the CDR3: TGTGCCAGCAGCCCACCGACCCGGGGCCAAGAGACCCAGTACTTC.

The gene calls are TRBV25-1 and TRBJ2-2; TRBD1 matches at 10 bases. Germline assignment: CDR1 MGHDK and CDR2 SYGVNS. This CDR3 is built from 17 residues. The J segment lost 4 bases and the V segment lost 1 base, leaving 6 bases of the junction unmatched. Here the CDR3 DNA reads TGTGCCAGCAGTGAATTTGCTCGGACAGGGGGCACCGGGGAGCTGTTTTTT. Amino acid sequence: CASSEFARTGGTGELFF.

The chain couples TRBV18 to TRBJ2-3, with 8 bases aligning to TRBD1. The CDR3 spans 17 residues. The ends lost 2 bases at V and 3 bases at J; junction bases unmatched: 10. Germline V gives CDR1 KGHSH, CDR2 LQKENI. The CDR3 loop is CASSPALDRGRTDTQYF. The CDR3 DNA follows: TGTGCCAGCTCACCAGCCCTCGACAGGGGCCGAACAGATACGCAGTATTTT.

The chain uses TRBV28 and TRBJ2-7; TRBD1 matches 7 bases. The junction had 7 bases not matched to a gene; V was cut back by 6 bases and J by 5 bases. Per the germline V gene, CDR1 is MDHEN and CDR2 is SYDVKM. This CDR3 contains 13 residues. As DNA, the CDR3 is TGTGCCAGCAGAACGACAGGGACCAACGAGCAGTACTTC. Protein sequence: CASRTTGTNEQYF.

The chain links TRBV10-3 to TRBJ1-3, with no clear D. The germline V gene has CDR1 ENHRY and CDR2 SYGVKD. The CDR3 extends over 12 amino acids. Deletions cut 4 bases from V and 1 base from J, with 2 bases between. The CDR3 coding sequence is TGTGCCATCAGTGCATCTGGAAACACCATATATTTT. Amino acids: CAISASGNTIYF.

J is TRBJ1-1 and V is TRBV19; TRBD1 matches 7 bases. Germline-derived CDR1 and CDR2 are LNHDA and SQIVND (reference sequence). The trim removed 7 bases at V and 1 base at J, leaving 9 bases unmatched. CDR3 length: 15 amino acids. The CDR3 coding sequence is TGTGCCAGTATTACAGGGGATTGGGGGAACACTGAAGCTTTCTTT. Amino acid sequence: CASITGDWGNTEAFF.

This chain connects TRBV19 to TRBJ1-1; 9 positions agree with TRBD1. Trimming at V came to 3 bases and at J to 0 bases, leaving 5 bases not matched to a gene. This CDR3 has 16 residues. The germline V gene encodes CDR1 LNHDA and CDR2 SQIVND (reference sequence). CDR3 protein: CASSMGTGLMNTEAFF. CDR3 in DNA: TGTGCCAGTAGTATGGGGACAGGGCTCATGAACACTGAAGCTTTCTTT. Full variable domain (rest looked up from reference TRBV19 and TRBJ1-1): DGGITQSPKYLFRKEGQNVTLSCEQNLNHDAMYWYRQDPGQGLRLIYYSQIVNDFQKGDIAEGYSVSREKKESFPLTVTSAQKNPTAFYLCASSMGTGLMNTEAFFGQGTRLTVV.

For the CDR3, the DNA is TGTGCCAGCAGCCGAACAGCCAGGGGAGCGGGAAACACCATATATTTT. Translated, it gives CASSRTARGAGNTIYF. V gene TRBV28 combines with J gene TRBJ1-3; a possible D gene is TRBD1 (6 bases). CDR1 and CDR2 from the germline V gene are MDHEN and SYDVKM. Between the trimmed V and J ends, which lost 6 bases and 4 bases, there was a span of 19 bases. This CDR3 contains 16 residues.

This chain uses TRBV18 with TRBJ2-7; perhaps TRBD2 as D (5 bases). Trimming stripped 2 bases from V and 2 bases from J, with 16 bases between. Per the germline V gene, CDR1 is KGHSH and CDR2 is LQKENI. This CDR3 has 16 residues. The chain's CDR3 is CASSPGRGSLAYEQYF. CDR3 nucleotides: TGTGCCAGCTCACCAGGGAGAGGGTCCCTGGCCTACGAGCAGTACTTC. The whole variable domain, remainder taken from reference TRBV18 and TRBJ2-7, is NAGVMQNPRHLVRRRGQEARLRCSPMKGHSHVYWYRQLPEEGLKFMVYLQKENIIDESGMPKERFSAEFPKEGPSILRIQQVVRGDSAAYFCASSPGRGSLAYEQYFGPGTRLTVT.

The V call is TRBV6-1, the J call TRBJ2-1; the D gene is possibly TRBD2 (5 bases). Germline CDR1 is MNHNS and CDR2 is SASEGT. V was clipped by 1 base and J by 14 bases, with 18 bases between them. The CDR3 consists of 14 residues. The CDR3 loop reads CASSEGSQVSSKFF. The DNA for the CDR3 is TGTGCCAGCAGTGAAGGATCTCAGGTGTCTAGCAAGTTCTTC.

The count of this clone is one. The rearrangement joins TRBV9 to TRBJ2-2; tentative D call: TRBD1 (6 bases). V was trimmed by 0 bases and J by 7 bases, leaving 7 bases between them. The CDR3 consists of 13 residues. The germline V gene encodes CDR1 SGDLS and CDR2 YYNGEE. The CDR3 reads CASSVARGGELFF. The CDR3 DNA sequence: TGTGCCAGCAGCGTAGCCAGGGGCGGGGAGCTGTTTTTT. The full variable domain, completed using reference TRBV9 and TRBJ2-2, is DSGVTQTPKHLITATGQRVTLRCSPRSGDLSVYWYQQSLDQGLQFLIQYYNGEERAKGNILERFSAQQFPDLHSELNLSSLELGDSALYFCASSVARGGELFFGEGSRLTVL.

The gene calls are TRBV6-5 and TRBJ1-4; 9 positions match TRBD1. Germline loops: CDR1 MNHEY, CDR2 SVGAGI. V lost 5 bases and J lost 7; bases outside the gene matches: 8. CDR3 size: 15 residues. The CDR3 bases are TGTGCCAGCAGTCTTACCGGGACAGGGTTTGAAAAACTGTTTTTT. Amino acids: CASSLTGTGFEKLFF.

The chain is built from TRBV28 and TRBJ1-5, with a tentative D call TRBD1 (5 bases). The CDR3 covers 14 residues. The V gene's germline CDR1 is MDHEN and CDR2 SYDVKM. Between the trimmed V and J ends, which lost 7 bases and 7 bases, there was a span of 17 bases. CDR3 sequence: CASTFDSGGQPQHF. Written as DNA, the CDR3 is TGTGCCAGCACCTTCGACAGCGGGGGACAGCCCCAGCATTTT.

CDR3 protein: CASSWTGSMVDGTEAFF. The CDR3 nucleotides are TGTGCCAGCAGCTGGACAGGGAGTATGGTTGACGGCACTGAAGCTTTCTTT. This chain connects TRBV5-5 to TRBJ1-1; 8 nucleotides line up with TRBD1. This CDR3 contains 17 residues. The germline V gene has CDR1 SGHKS and CDR2 YYEKEE (reference sequence). V lost 3 bases to trimming and J lost 4 bases; unmatched junction nucleotides: 14.

The CDR3 nucleotides read TGTGCCAGCAGTCCTCAACGCAGGGACAGCTACAATGAGCAGTTCTTC. Protein: CASSPQRRDSYNEQFF. The gene calls are TRBV27 and TRBJ2-1, with 7 bases aligning to TRBD1. Germline V CDR1 and CDR2: MNHEY, SMNVEV (reference sequence). V lost 5 bases, J lost 3 bases, and 10 bases stayed unmatched. The CDR3 runs 16 residues.

The chain has TRBV19 and TRBJ1-4; the D is unclear. V lost 3 bases and J 7 bases, leaving 9 bases between the germline ends. In germline, CDR1 is LNHDA, CDR2 SQIVND (reference sequence). The CDR3 is 13 amino acids. This CDR3 is CASSMIRGEKLFF. CDR3 in DNA: TGTGCCAGTAGTATGATTCGGGGTGAAAAACTGTTTTTT.

With respect to this clone: In the same sample, other DNA sequences code for this CDR3. The rearrangement joins TRBV7-9 to TRBJ2-1, with 9 positions matching TRBD2. V lost 0 bases to trimming and J lost 2 bases; unmatched junction nucleotides: 2. There are 16 residues in the CDR3. Germline V lookup: CDR1 SEHNR, CDR2 FQNEAQ (reference sequence). Here the CDR3 reads CASSLALAGTYNEQFF. The DNA for the CDR3 is TGTGCCAGCAGCTTAGCCCTAGCGGGAACCTACAATGAGCAGTTCTTC.

V and J are TRBV5-1 and TRBJ1-2, with D perhaps TRBD1 (6 bases). CDR1 is SGHRS, CDR2 YFSETQ, per germline. The CDR3 runs 15 residues. Trimming removed 0 bases at V and 2 bases at J, with 11 bases between. CDR3: CASSLGTTGNYGYTF. As DNA, the CDR3 is TGCGCCAGCAGCTTGGGGACCACAGGGAACTATGGCTACACCTTC. Drawing the rest from reference TRBV5-1 and TRBJ1-2, the complete variable domain is KAGVTQTPRYLIKTRGQQVTLSCSPISGHRSVSWYQQTPGQGLQFLFEYFSETQRNKGNFPGRFSGRQFSNSRSEMNVSTLELGDSALYLCASSLGTTGNYGYTFGSGTRLTVV.

The rearrangement joins TRBV27 to TRBJ2-1; 8 nucleotides line up with TRBD2. There are 15 residues in the CDR3. Germline CDR1 is MNHEY and CDR2 is SMNVEV (reference sequence). With V trimmed by 3 bases and J by 0 bases, 1 base remained unmatched. The chain's CDR3 is CASSFSGISYNEQFF. The CDR3 nucleotides read TGTGCCAGCAGTTTTAGCGGGATCTCCTACAATGAGCAGTTCTTC.

The rearrangement uses TRBV5-1 and TRBJ2-1, with D perhaps matching TRBD2 (5 bases). The CDR3 runs to 15 residues. The V end lost 3 bases, the J end lost 2 bases, and 12 bases lay between the germline ends. Looked up from germline, CDR1 is SGHRS and CDR2 is YFSETQ. DNA of the CDR3: TGCGCCAGCAGCTCCCTATCCGGGACCTACAATGAGCAGTTCTTC. It codes for CASSSLSGTYNEQFF. Complete variable domain (other parts from reference TRBV5-1 and TRBJ2-1): KAGVTQTPRYLIKTRGQQVTLSCSPISGHRSVSWYQQTPGQGLQFLFEYFSETQRNKGNFPGRFSGRQFSNSRSEMNVSTLELGDSALYLCASSSLSGTYNEQFFGPGTRLTVL.

The chain couples TRBV1 to TRBJ2-7; the table names TRBD2, a call not compared with the DNA. TRBV1 is termed a pseudogene. The CDR3 covers 16 residues. CDR3 amino acids: CTSSQGKAGGAYEQYF. The CDR3 region has the DNA TGCACCAGCAGCCAAGGTAAAGCGGGAGGCGCCTACGAGCAGTACTTC.

This chain connects TRBV6-5 to TRBJ2-7; unclear D gene. The V gene's germline CDR1 is MNHEY and CDR2 SVGAGI. V was shortened by 8 bases and J by 4 bases, with 9 bases between the two germline ends. The CDR3 has 11 residues. The CDR3: CASSRGYEQYF. CDR3 nucleotides: TGTGCCAGCTCGAGAGGTTACGAGCAGTACTTC.

This chain uses TRBV10-3 with TRBJ2-1; D ambiguous. The CDR3 sequence is 17 residues long. Trimming shortened V by 8 bases and J by 0 bases, and 20 bases separated the two germline ends. CDR1 ENHRY and CDR2 SYGVKD come from the germline V gene. The CDR3 sequence: CAISSPTSASSYNEQFF. The DNA for the CDR3 is TGTGCCATCTCCTCCCCGACCAGCGCTAGCTCCTACAATGAGCAGTTCTTC.

This clone appeared once. The rearrangement links TRBV13 to TRBJ1-2; a weak D match, TRBD1 (5 bases). Germline values: CDR1 PRHDT, CDR2 FYEKMQ (reference sequence). The CDR3 sequence is 15 residues long. V was cut by 3 bases and J by 0 bases, with 11 bases left in between. The CDR3, as DNA: TGTGCCAGCAGCTTTACGGCAGGGACTAACTATGGCTACACCTTC. Its protein is CASSFTAGTNYGYTF.

The rearrangement uses TRBV11-1 and TRBJ1-1, with a possible D match to TRBD1 (5 bases). In germline, CDR1 is SGHAT, CDR2 FQDESV (reference sequence). V shed 7 bases and J shed 2 bases, with 11 bases lying between them. The CDR3 runs to 13 residues. Here the CDR3 reads CASKETENTEAFF. CDR3 in DNA: TGTGCCAGCAAAGAGACAGAAAACACTGAAGCTTTCTTT.